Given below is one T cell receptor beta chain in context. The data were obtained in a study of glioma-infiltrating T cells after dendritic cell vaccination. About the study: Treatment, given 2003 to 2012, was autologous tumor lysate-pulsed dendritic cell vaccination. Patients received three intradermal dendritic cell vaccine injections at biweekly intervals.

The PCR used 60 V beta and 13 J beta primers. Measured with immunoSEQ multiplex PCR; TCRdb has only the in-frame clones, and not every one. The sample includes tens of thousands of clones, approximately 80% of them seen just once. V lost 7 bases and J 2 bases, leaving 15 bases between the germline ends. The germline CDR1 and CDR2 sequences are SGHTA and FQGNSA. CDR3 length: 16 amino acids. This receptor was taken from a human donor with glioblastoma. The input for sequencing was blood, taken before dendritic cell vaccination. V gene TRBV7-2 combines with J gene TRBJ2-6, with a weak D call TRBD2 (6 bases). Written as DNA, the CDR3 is TGTGCCAGCACCCCGGAGGGGATCACTGGGGCCAACGTCCTGACTTTC. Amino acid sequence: CASTPEGITGANVLTF.